This paragraph covers one T cell receptor (beta chain) sequence. Its target is not known. The data originate from a study of T-cell memory formation after mild COVID-19. Study summary: TCR clusters were mostly donor specific. Broader study findings: Clones that contracted from day 15 to 85 were balanced CD4/CD8, while later expanders leaned CD4+. Second-wave clones reaching peak frequency on day 37 lacked confirmed SARS-CoV-2 specificity.

V shed 6 bases and J shed 2 bases, with 9 bases lying between them. The CDR3 totals 13 residues. The germline V gene encodes CDR1 SEHNR and CDR2 FQNEAQ (reference sequence). TCRdb called the 5' RACE reads again in MiXCR, with one record for every CDR3 protein. Of 540,000 or so distinct CDR3 sequences listed, roughly 21% are singletons. The V gene is TRBV7-9, the J gene TRBJ2-3; D is unclear. The TCR originated in an adult woman who had mild COVID-19 (a few samples of this study predate the infection). Cell type and time point are not known. The specimen was PBMCs or a T cell subset sorted from them (not recorded which). Here the CDR3 reads CASRPHLTDTQYF. CDR3 nucleotides: TGTGCCAGCAGGCCACACCTCACAGATACGCAGTATTTT.